The 14 T cell receptor beta chains below all came from one sample that was sequenced in a study of a mutant IDH1 vaccine in newly diagnosed glioma. These receptors lack a known antigen. Time point: week 35, safety follow-up. Topical imiquimod accompanied each vaccine dose, which consisted of 300 ug of mutant IDH1 20-mer peptide. Sequenced by immunoSEQ multiplex PCR; TCRdb stores in-frame clones only, minus some. The sample carries 50,000 to 75,000 clones, 74% recorded once. The specimen was PBMCs, collected from a glioma patient whose treatment included an IDH1 peptide vaccine. These receptors were taken from a man over 45 with glioma.

This clone was seen a single time. This chain links TRBV9 with TRBJ2-3, with 7 bases identical to TRBD1. CDR1 SGDLS and CDR2 YYNGEE come from the germline V gene. V trimming: 4 bases; J trimming: 3 bases; junction bases outside the gene matches: 5. The CDR3 covers 14 residues. CDR3 in amino acids: CASSRTGFTDTQYF. CDR3 nucleotide sequence: TGTGCCAGCAGCAGGACAGGATTTACAGATACGCAGTATTTT.

This clone was observed a few times. The V and J genes are TRBV7-9 and TRBJ1-1, with unresolved D. Looked up from germline, CDR1 is SEHNR and CDR2 is FQNEAQ (reference sequence). The CDR3 runs 12 residues. V was shortened by 6 bases and J by 1 base, with 6 bases between the two germline ends. Written as DNA, the CDR3 is TGTGCCAGCAGGTCGGGGAACACTGAAGCTTTCTTT. It specifies CASRSGNTEAFF.

The V and J genes are TRBV19 and TRBJ1-3; D unresolved. V lost 7 bases and J 0 bases, leaving 13 bases between the germline ends. The CDR3 covers 15 residues. The germline CDR1 and CDR2 sequences are LNHDA and SQIVND (reference sequence). This CDR3 reads CASKVDGSSGNTIYF. The CDR3 nucleotides are TGTGCCAGTAAGGTAGACGGAAGCTCTGGAAACACCATATATTTT.

This rearrangement joins TRBV5-1 to TRBJ1-3, with D unclear. Germline V CDR1 and CDR2: SGHRS, YFSETQ. The CDR3 consists of 17 residues. V was shortened by 4 bases and J by 4 bases, with 21 bases between the two germline ends. For the CDR3, the DNA is TGCGCCAGCAGCCCGGAGGTTTGGGAAAAGGCGGGAAACACCATATATTTT. Translated: CASSPEVWEKAGNTIYF.

This sequence joins TRBV5-1 and TRBJ2-7; 10 bases match TRBD1. Germline assignment: CDR1 SGHRS and CDR2 YFSETQ. Unmatched junction bases numbered 8, after V lost 7 bases and J lost 7 bases. The CDR3 covers 13 residues. CDR3: CASCSTGGREQYF. DNA for the CDR3: TGCGCCAGCTGCTCGACAGGGGGCCGGGAGCAGTACTTC. Full variable domain (remainder filled in from reference TRBV5-1 and TRBJ2-7): KAGVTQTPRYLIKTRGQQVTLSCSPISGHRSVSWYQQTPGQGLQFLFEYFSETQRNKGNFPGRFSGRQFSNSRSEMNVSTLELGDSALYLCASCSTGGREQYFGPGTRLTVT.

This clone came up a few times. The same CDR3 also results from other DNA sequences found in this sample. This sequence joins TRBV4-1 and TRBJ2-1; no reliable D call. Germline V gene lookup returns CDR1 MGHRA and CDR2 YSYEKL. The V end lost 0 bases, the J end lost 9 bases, and 3 bases lay between the germline ends. This CDR3 spans 11 amino acids. In DNA, the CDR3 is TGCGCCAGCAGCCAAGAGGGTGAGCAGTTCTTC. The encoded protein is CASSQEGEQFF.

J is TRBJ2-1 and V is TRBV5-6; unclear D gene. In germline, CDR1 is SGHDT, CDR2 YYEEEE. The CDR3 runs to 14 residues. V lost 2 bases and J 0 bases, leaving 6 bases between the germline ends. The CDR3 here is CASSLSSSYNEQFF. The CDR3 DNA sequence: TGTGCCAGCAGCTTAAGTAGCTCCTACAATGAGCAGTTCTTC.

This clone was seen a few times. The chain carries TRBV4-1 and TRBJ1-1; TRBD1 might be the D (5 bases). Germline CDR1 and CDR2: MGHRA and YSYEKL. Trimming removed 2 bases at V and 1 base at J, with 26 bases between. The CDR3 is 20 residues long. The CDR3 nucleotides are TGCGCCAGCAGCCAACGCTTCCCGACCGGGACCCTTGGGGGGAACACTGAAGCTTTCTTT. Its translation: CASSQRFPTGTLGGNTEAFF.

The J gene is TRBJ1-5, the V gene TRBV4-3; D is possibly TRBD1 (6 bases). V shed 0 bases and J shed 6 bases, with 15 bases lying between them. CDR1 LGHNA and CDR2 YSLEER come from the germline V gene. The length of the CDR3 is 16 residues. CDR3 in amino acids: CASSQDLRGASQPQHF. The CDR3 DNA sequence: TGCGCCAGCAGCCAAGATTTACGGGGGGCTTCTCAGCCCCAGCATTTT.

The chain uses TRBV29-1 and TRBJ2-3; TRBD2 aligns across 7 bases. This CDR3 spans 13 amino acids. Germline CDR1 SQVTM, CDR2 ANQGSEA. The V and J ends lost 6 bases and 3 bases, in that order; junction bases with no gene match: 6. This CDR3 is CSVAVGGTDTQYF. In DNA, the CDR3 is TGCAGCGTCGCCGTGGGAGGGACAGATACGCAGTATTTT.

This chain connects TRBV13 to TRBJ2-3; 12 bases align to TRBD2. CDR1 and CDR2 (germline): PRHDT, FYEKMQ (reference sequence). Germline trimming cut 2 bases from V and 2 bases from J; bases unmatched to any gene: 2. The CDR3 consists of 16 residues. In DNA form, the CDR3 reads TGTGCCAGCAGCTTATCTAGCGGGGGGGTCACAGATACGCAGTATTTT. Translated, it gives CASSLSSGGVTDTQYF.

The CDR3 sequence: CAWSKPMVVSNEQFF. The CDR3 DNA is TGTGCCTGGAGTAAGCCGATGGTCGTTTCAAATGAGCAGTTCTTC. The gene calls are TRBV30 and TRBJ2-1; D not certain. V was trimmed by 2 bases and J by 7 bases, leaving 18 bases between them. The CDR3 runs to 15 residues. Germline V CDR1 and CDR2: GTSNPN, SVGIG (reference sequence).

This chain uses TRBV4-3 with TRBJ1-1; D unresolved. CDR1 and CDR2 from the germline V gene are LGHNA and YSLEER. Trimming pared 1 base from V and 1 base from J, leaving 10 bases between. The CDR3 has 15 amino acids. The DNA for the CDR3 is TGCGCCAGCAGCCAAGCTCAGACGGCGAACACTGAAGCTTTCTTT. Translation: CASSQAQTANTEAFF.

The chain links TRBV27 to TRBJ2-5, with 10 bases that match TRBD2. Trimming cost V 6 bases and J 2 bases; bases outside gene matches: 3. Per the germline V gene, CDR1 is MNHEY and CDR2 is SMNVEV (reference sequence). This CDR3 has 14 residues. CDR3 nucleotide sequence: TGTGCCAGCAGGCAGACTAGCGGGCAAGAGACCCAGTACTTC. Amino acids: CASRQTSGQETQYF.